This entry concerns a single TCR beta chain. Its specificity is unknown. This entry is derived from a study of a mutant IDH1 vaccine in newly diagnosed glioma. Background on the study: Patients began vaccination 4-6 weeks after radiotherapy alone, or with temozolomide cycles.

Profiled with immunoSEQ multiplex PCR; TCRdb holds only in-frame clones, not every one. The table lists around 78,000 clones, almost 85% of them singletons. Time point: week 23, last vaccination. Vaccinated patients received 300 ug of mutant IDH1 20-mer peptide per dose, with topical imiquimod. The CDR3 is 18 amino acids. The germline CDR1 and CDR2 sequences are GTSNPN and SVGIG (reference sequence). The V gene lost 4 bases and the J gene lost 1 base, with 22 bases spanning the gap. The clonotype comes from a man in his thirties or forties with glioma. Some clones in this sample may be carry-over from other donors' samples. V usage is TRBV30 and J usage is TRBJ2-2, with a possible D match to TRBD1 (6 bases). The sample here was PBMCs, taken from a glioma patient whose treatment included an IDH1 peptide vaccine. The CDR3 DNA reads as TGTGCCTGGACGAGGAGCGGCAGGGGAAAACAGAACACCGGGGAGCTGTTTTTT. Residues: CAWTRSGRGKQNTGELFF. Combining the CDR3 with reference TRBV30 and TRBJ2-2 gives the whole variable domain SQTIHQWPATLVQPVGSPLSLECTVEGTSNPNLYWYRQAAGRGLQLLFYSVGIGQISSEVPQNLSASRPQDRQFILSSKKLLLSDSGFYLCAWTRSGRGKQNTGELFFGEGSRLTVL.